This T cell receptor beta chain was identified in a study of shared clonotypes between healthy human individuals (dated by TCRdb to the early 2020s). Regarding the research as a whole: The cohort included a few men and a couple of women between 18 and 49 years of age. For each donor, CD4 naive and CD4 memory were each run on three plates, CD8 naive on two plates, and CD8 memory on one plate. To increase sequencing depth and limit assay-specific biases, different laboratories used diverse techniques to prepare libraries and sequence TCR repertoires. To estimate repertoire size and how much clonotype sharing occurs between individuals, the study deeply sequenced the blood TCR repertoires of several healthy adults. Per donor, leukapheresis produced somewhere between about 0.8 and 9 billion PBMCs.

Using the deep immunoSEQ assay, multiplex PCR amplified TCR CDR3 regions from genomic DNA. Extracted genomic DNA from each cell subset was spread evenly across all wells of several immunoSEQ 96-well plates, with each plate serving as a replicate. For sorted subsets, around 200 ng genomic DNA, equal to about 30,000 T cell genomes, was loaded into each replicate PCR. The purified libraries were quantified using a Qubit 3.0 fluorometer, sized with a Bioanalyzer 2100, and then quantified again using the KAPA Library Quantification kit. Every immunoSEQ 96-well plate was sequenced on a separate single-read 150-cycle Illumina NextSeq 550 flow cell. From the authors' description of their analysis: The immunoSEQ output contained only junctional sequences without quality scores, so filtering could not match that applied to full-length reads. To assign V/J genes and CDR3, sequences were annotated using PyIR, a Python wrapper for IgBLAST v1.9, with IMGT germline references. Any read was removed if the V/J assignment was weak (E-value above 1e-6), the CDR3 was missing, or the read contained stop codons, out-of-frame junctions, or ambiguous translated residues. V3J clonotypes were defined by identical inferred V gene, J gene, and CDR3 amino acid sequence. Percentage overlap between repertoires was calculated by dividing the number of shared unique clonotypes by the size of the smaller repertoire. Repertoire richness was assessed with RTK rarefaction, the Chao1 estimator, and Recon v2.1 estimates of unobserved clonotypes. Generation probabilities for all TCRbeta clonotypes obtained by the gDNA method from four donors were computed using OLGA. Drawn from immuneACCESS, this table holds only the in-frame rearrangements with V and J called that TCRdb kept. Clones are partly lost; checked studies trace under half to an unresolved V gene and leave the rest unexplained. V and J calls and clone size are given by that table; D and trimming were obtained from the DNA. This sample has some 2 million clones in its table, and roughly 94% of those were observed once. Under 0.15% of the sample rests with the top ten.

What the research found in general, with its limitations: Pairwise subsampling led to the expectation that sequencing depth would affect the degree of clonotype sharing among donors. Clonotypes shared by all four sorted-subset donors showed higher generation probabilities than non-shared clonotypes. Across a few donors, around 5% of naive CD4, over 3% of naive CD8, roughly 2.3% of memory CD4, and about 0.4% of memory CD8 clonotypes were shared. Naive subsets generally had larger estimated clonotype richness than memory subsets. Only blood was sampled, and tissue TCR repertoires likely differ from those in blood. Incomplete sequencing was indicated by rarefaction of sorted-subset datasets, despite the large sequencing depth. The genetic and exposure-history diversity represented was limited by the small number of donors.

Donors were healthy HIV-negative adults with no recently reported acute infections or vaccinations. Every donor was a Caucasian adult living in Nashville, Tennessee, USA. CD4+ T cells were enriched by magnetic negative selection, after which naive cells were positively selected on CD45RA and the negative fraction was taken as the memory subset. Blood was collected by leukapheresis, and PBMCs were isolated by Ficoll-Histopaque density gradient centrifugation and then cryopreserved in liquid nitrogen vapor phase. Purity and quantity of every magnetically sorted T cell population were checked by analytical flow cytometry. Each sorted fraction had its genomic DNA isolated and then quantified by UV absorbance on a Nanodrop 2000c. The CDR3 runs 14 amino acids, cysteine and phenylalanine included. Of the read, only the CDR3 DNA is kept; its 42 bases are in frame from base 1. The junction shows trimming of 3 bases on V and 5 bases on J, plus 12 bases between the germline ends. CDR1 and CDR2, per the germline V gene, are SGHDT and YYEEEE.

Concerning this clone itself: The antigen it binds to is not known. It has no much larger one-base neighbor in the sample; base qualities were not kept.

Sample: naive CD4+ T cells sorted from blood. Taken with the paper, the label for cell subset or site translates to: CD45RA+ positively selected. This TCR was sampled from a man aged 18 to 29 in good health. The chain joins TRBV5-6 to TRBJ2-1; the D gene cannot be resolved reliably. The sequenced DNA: TGTGCCAGCAGCTGGAGACCTTATAACAATGAGCAGTTCTTC. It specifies CASSWRPYNNEQFF. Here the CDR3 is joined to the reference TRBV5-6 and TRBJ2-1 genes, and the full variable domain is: DAGVTQSPTHLIKTRGQQVTLRCSPKSGHDTVSWYQQALGQGPQFIFQYYEEEERQRGNFPDRFSGHQFPNYSSELNVNALLLGDSALYLCASSWRPYNNEQFFGPGTRLTVL.